A single sample is the source of the 28 T cell receptor beta chains below, sequenced in a study of PD-1 blockade in classical Hodgkin lymphoma. Noted time point: newly diagnosed, previously untreated cHL patient sample. The assay was immunoSEQ multiplex PCR, and TCRdb's table has in-frame clones only and misses some. This table holds 17,000 or so clones, roughly 90% found once. The sample taken for sequencing was peripheral blood mononuclear cells (PBMCs). These receptors originate from a human donor with classical Hodgkin lymphoma.

J is TRBJ1-2 and V is TRBV28; D not certain. Germline lookup yields CDR1 MDHEN and CDR2 SYDVKM. The CDR3 length is 13 residues. Trimming removed 1 base from V and 4 bases from J, with 7 bases in between. CDR3 nucleotides: TGTGCCAGCAGTTTATCCGACACCTATGGCTACACCTTC. Translating it yields CASSLSDTYGYTF.

The chain has TRBV30 and TRBJ1-2; D is possibly TRBD1 (5 bases). Germline CDR1 and CDR2: GTSNPN and SVGIG (reference sequence). This CDR3 has 13 residues. Deletions cut 4 bases from V and 5 bases from J, with 14 bases between. CDR3 in amino acids: CAWIWEGVYGYTF. In DNA, the CDR3 is TGTGCCTGGATCTGGGAAGGGGTTTATGGCTACACCTTC.

The rearrangement joins TRBV25-1 to TRBJ1-1, with D perhaps TRBD1 (6 bases). Trimming cost V 4 bases and J 1 base, with 13 bases left between them. From germline, CDR1 is MGHDK and CDR2 SYGVNS. The CDR3 length is 15 residues. DNA of the CDR3: TGTGCCAGCAGTGTAACAGGGTGGCGGAACACTGAAGCTTTCTTT. It yields the protein CASSVTGWRNTEAFF.

The chain combines TRBV5-1 with TRBJ2-2; 7 bases fit TRBD1. This CDR3 has 14 residues. The V and J ends lost 7 bases and 2 bases, in that order; junction bases with no gene match: 5. Germline V CDR1 and CDR2: SGHRS, YFSETQ. CDR3 amino acids: CASGNRGNTGELFF. In DNA form, the CDR3 reads TGCGCCAGCGGGAACAGGGGAAACACCGGGGAGCTGTTTTTT. Complete variable domain (other parts from reference TRBV5-1 and TRBJ2-2): KAGVTQTPRYLIKTRGQQVTLSCSPISGHRSVSWYQQTPGQGLQFLFEYFSETQRNKGNFPGRFSGRQFSNSRSEMNVSTLELGDSALYLCASGNRGNTGELFFGEGSRLTVL.

V usage is TRBV6-5 and J usage is TRBJ2-1, with D unresolved. Germline CDR1 MNHEY, CDR2 SVGAGI. The germline V and J ends were trimmed by 6 bases and 2 bases, with 14 bases remaining between them. This CDR3 has 15 residues. The CDR3 loop reads CASSARGKTYNEQFF. In nucleotides, the CDR3 is TGTGCCAGCAGCGCACGCGGCAAAACCTACAATGAGCAGTTCTTC.

In DNA, the CDR3 is TGTGCCAGCTCCCGAGGGGTAGCGGGAGTCCAAGAGACCCAGTACTTC. This sequence encodes CASSRGVAGVQETQYF. The V and J genes are TRBV18 and TRBJ2-5, with 9 bases identical to TRBD2. Germline V gives CDR1 KGHSH, CDR2 LQKENI. With 6 bases clipped from V and 1 base from J, the junction kept 9 bases outside the gene matches. The CDR3 has 16 amino acids.

CDR3 sequence reads: CASSDGTPQETQYF. The DNA for the CDR3 is TGTGCCAGCAGCGACGGGACACCCCAAGAGACCCAGTACTTC. The gene calls are TRBV9 and TRBJ2-5, with D tentatively TRBD1 (6 bases). The germline CDR1 and CDR2 sequences are SGDLS and YYNGEE. Trimming stripped 3 bases from V and 1 base from J, with 10 bases between. This CDR3 has 14 amino acids.

The rearrangement links TRBV10-1 to TRBJ2-3, with TRBD2 identical over 12 bases. This CDR3 region has 15 residues. With V trimmed by 7 bases and J by 4 bases, 6 bases remained unmatched. Germline lookup yields CDR1 WNHNN and CDR2 SYGVQD (reference sequence). CDR3 in amino acids: CASTQTSGSADTQYF. The DNA for the CDR3 is TGCGCCAGCACCCAGACTAGCGGGAGTGCAGATACGCAGTATTTT.

The count of this clone is one. The V and J genes are TRBV9 and TRBJ2-3, with D perhaps TRBD2 (6 bases). Germline CDR1 reads SGDLS; CDR2 reads YYNGEE. V gave up 3 bases and J gave up 2 bases, with 13 bases separating them. CDR3 length equals 15 residues. CDR3 loop: CASSARDSHTDTQYF. Written as DNA, the CDR3 is TGTGCCAGCAGCGCCCGGGACTCTCACACAGATACGCAGTATTTT.

The V gene is TRBV20-1, the J gene TRBJ2-7; D perhaps matches TRBD2 (5 bases). Germline lookup yields CDR1 DFQATT and CDR2 SNEGSKA (reference sequence). V lost 6 bases to trimming and J lost 4 bases, with 10 bases between them. The CDR3 consists of 11 residues. In DNA, the CDR3 is TGCAGTGCAGACTATCATTACGAGCAGTACTTC. Its protein is CSADYHYEQYF.

The V and J genes are TRBV5-1 and TRBJ2-5, with 9 nucleotides matching TRBD2. The trim removed 2 bases at V and 1 base at J, leaving 3 bases unmatched. The CDR3 covers 15 residues. Germline CDR1 reads SGHRS; CDR2 reads YFSETQ. The CDR3 bases are TGCGCCAGCAGCTTCGCTAGCGGGACCCAAGAGACCCAGTACTTC. As protein: CASSFASGTQETQYF.

The CDR3 spells CASSFSSSGRANEQFF. CDR3 nucleotides: TGTGCCAGCAGTTTTTCCTCTAGCGGGAGGGCCAATGAGCAGTTCTTC. The genes are TRBV7-9 and TRBJ2-1; the match to TRBD2 covers 12 bases. Unmatched junction bases numbered 9, after V lost 6 bases and J lost 6 bases. This CDR3 has 16 residues. Germline values: CDR1 SEHNR, CDR2 FQNEAQ (reference sequence).

V gene TRBV5-5 combines with J gene TRBJ2-6; 7 bases are a match to TRBD1. Germline CDR1 SGHKS, CDR2 YYEKEE (reference sequence). This CDR3 region has 17 residues. The J segment lost 0 bases and the V segment lost 0 bases, leaving 3 bases of the junction unmatched. The CDR3 protein is CASSLGQGSSGANVLTF. In nucleotides, the CDR3 is TGTGCCAGCAGCTTGGGACAGGGCAGCTCTGGGGCCAACGTCCTGACTTTC.

This sequence joins TRBV30 and TRBJ2-1; TRBD2 aligns across 14 bases. Trimming at V came to 1 base and at J to 8 bases, leaving 7 bases not matched to a gene. From germline, CDR1 is GTSNPN and CDR2 SVGIG (reference sequence). The CDR3 extends over 16 amino acids. The CDR3 nucleotides read TGTGCCTGGAGTGCTCTAGGGACTAGCGGGAGTGATGAGCAGTTCTTC. Protein sequence: CAWSALGTSGSDEQFF.

V usage is TRBV7-9 and J usage is TRBJ1-1; 10 bases align to TRBD1. J gave up 1 base and V 1 base, and 6 bases lay outside the gene matches. The length of the CDR3 is 17 residues. Germline loops: CDR1 SEHNR, CDR2 FQNEAQ (reference sequence). This chain's CDR3 is CASSLVGQGIWNTEAFF. The CDR3 coding sequence is TGTGCCAGCAGCTTAGTGGGACAGGGGATCTGGAACACTGAAGCTTTCTTT.

The chain couples TRBV25-1 to TRBJ1-1; D not resolved. This CDR3 comprises 13 residues. From germline, CDR1 is MGHDK and CDR2 SYGVNS. Trimming stripped 0 bases from V and 6 bases from J, with 8 bases between. CDR3 sequence reads: CASSEYSSSEAFF. CDR3 in DNA: TGTGCCAGCAGTGAATATAGTTCCTCTGAAGCTTTCTTT. Looking up the rest from reference TRBV25-1 and TRBJ1-1 gives the full variable domain: EADIYQTPRYLVIGTGKKITLECSQTMGHDKMYWYQQDPGMELHLIHYSYGVNSTEKGDLSSESTVSRIRTEHFPLTLESARPSHTSQYLCASSEYSSSEAFFGQGTRLTVV.

The chain is built from TRBV19 and TRBJ1-4; 7 nucleotides line up with TRBD1. In germline, CDR1 is LNHDA, CDR2 SQIVND (reference sequence). V lost 10 bases, J lost 8 bases, and 7 bases stayed unmatched. CDR3 length: 12 amino acids. The CDR3 DNA sequence: TGTGCCACCTCGGGACAGCTAGAAAAACTGTTTTTT. It yields the protein CATSGQLEKLFF.

V is TRBV7-9 and J is TRBJ2-3; D unresolved. V was trimmed by 5 bases and J by 4 bases, leaving 10 bases between them. CDR1 and CDR2 from the germline V gene are SEHNR and FQNEAQ (reference sequence). The CDR3 is 13 amino acids. The DNA of the CDR3 is TGTGCCAGCAGCGGACCGGGCGCAGATACGCAGTATTTT. Translated, it gives CASSGPGADTQYF.

V is TRBV10-3 and J is TRBJ2-1; TRBD2 matches at 8 bases. The CDR3 spans 13 residues. J gave up 8 bases and V 6 bases, and 6 bases lay outside the gene matches. The germline V gene has CDR1 ENHRY and CDR2 SYGVKD. CDR3 DNA sequence: TGTGCCATCAGAACCGGGACTAGGGATGAGCAGTTCTTC. As protein: CAIRTGTRDEQFF.

The rearrangement uses TRBV30 and TRBJ2-1; TRBD1 might be the D (6 bases). Trimming stripped 5 bases from V and 3 bases from J, with 11 bases between. Germline V gene data show CDR1 as GTSNPN and CDR2 as SVGIG (reference sequence). The CDR3 extends over 13 amino acids. The CDR3 bases are TGTGCCTGGGCTCAGGGGTACTACAATGAGCAGTTCTTC. It codes for CAWAQGYYNEQFF.

To note about this clone: Mismatch with germline at one junction end may stem from a read error. This chain links TRBV5-1 with TRBJ1-5; D remains unclear. This CDR3 is built from 15 residues. From germline, CDR1 is SGHRS and CDR2 YFSETQ. The CDR3 nucleotides are TGCGCCAGCAGCTTGTGGCCGGACTACAATGAGCCCCAGCATTTT. As protein: CASSLWPDYNEPQHF.

The chain links TRBV5-6 to TRBJ1-2; 8 bases are a match to TRBD1. The V gene end was trimmed by 5 bases and the J gene end by 7 bases; junction bases not matched to a gene: 16. Germline CDR1 is SGHDT and CDR2 is YYEEEE. The CDR3 extends over 16 amino acids. The CDR3 DNA reads TGTGCCAGCAGAACATCTTCAGGGGGCGTGAGTAGTGGCTACACCTTC. Translation gives CASRTSSGGVSSGYTF.

The rearrangement uses TRBV25-1 and TRBJ1-5; the match to TRBD1 covers 7 bases. The germline CDR1 and CDR2 sequences are MGHDK and SYGVNS. Unmatched junction bases numbered 12, after V lost 4 bases and J lost 6 bases. This CDR3 has 16 amino acids. The CDR3 coding sequence is TGTGCCAGCAGTGGACAGGGTGAAGACCGAGGTCAGCCCCAGCATTTT. Its protein is CASSGQGEDRGQPQHF.

The rearrangement uses TRBV15 and TRBJ2-4; D possibly uses TRBD1 or TRBD2 (6 bases each). Trimming cost V 3 bases and J 1 base, with 10 bases left between them. Germline lookup yields CDR1 LNHNV and CDR2 YYDKDF (reference sequence). CDR3 length: 15 amino acids. The CDR3 protein is CATSRRGRAKNIQYF. The CDR3 DNA reads TGTGCCACCAGCAGGAGGGGGAGGGCCAAAAACATTCAGTACTTC.

The chain links TRBV2 to TRBJ2-1; D gene uncertain. V shed 6 bases and J shed 6 bases, with 12 bases lying between them. The CDR3 has 13 residues. The germline V gene has CDR1 SNHLY and CDR2 FYNNEI. CDR3: CASSPSLGNEQFF. As DNA, the CDR3 is TGTGCCAGCAGCCCCTCTTTGGGCAATGAGCAGTTCTTC.

The V gene is TRBV10-1, the J gene TRBJ2-6; possible D gene TRBD2, 5 bases. This CDR3 contains 18 residues. Trimming cost V 4 bases and J 4 bases, with 20 bases left between them. Germline loops: CDR1 WNHNN, CDR2 SYGVQD (reference sequence). The DNA for the CDR3 is TGCGCCAGCAGTGCACGGGGAACAATACTTGGAGGGGCCAACGTCCTGACTTTC. It is translated as CASSARGTILGGANVLTF.

The chain carries TRBV5-1 and TRBJ1-1; D unclear. V lost 0 bases, J lost 0 bases, and 9 bases lay in between. The CDR3 runs 15 residues. CDR1 is SGHRS, CDR2 YFSETQ, per germline. In DNA form, the CDR3 reads TGCGCCAGCAGCTTGGGGGTCGTCATGAACACTGAAGCTTTCTTT. Translation gives CASSLGVVMNTEAFF.

This clone has a single count. V is TRBV6-6 and J is TRBJ1-4; D possibly corresponds to TRBD1 (6 bases). Germline V lookup: CDR1 MNHNY, CDR2 SVGAGI (reference sequence). The V and J ends lost 2 bases and 5 bases respectively, with 9 bases between them. This CDR3 is 14 amino acids long. Here the CDR3 DNA reads TGTGCCAGCAGTTACGGGGGCAAGAATGAAAAACTGTTTTTT. Translation gives CASSYGGKNEKLFF.